This paragraph covers one T cell receptor (beta chain) sequence. Its antigen is unknown. Nothing much larger sits one base from this clone, and base qualities are not available. Taken from the germline V gene, the CDR1 and CDR2 loops are SGHTA and FQGNSA. The CDR3 goes from the cysteine to the phenylalanine over 14 residues. Only the CDR3 DNA is retained, 42 bases long and in frame from the first base. V trim: 3 bases; J trim: 4 bases; unmatched bases: 3. The entry originates in a study of T cell changes during pregnancy in multiple sclerosis (dated by TCRdb to between 2018 and 2020). Regarding the research as a whole: Changes in the T cell repertoire over the course of pregnancy were examined in this study in women with multiple sclerosis.

Library preparation employed the immunoSEQ multiplex PCR assay. Held by TCRdb, this immuneACCESS table contains in-frame sequences only and omits some clones. Under half of the omission traces to an unresolved V gene where checked; the cause of the rest is unknown. The sample table lists tens of thousands of clones, 92% of them with a count of one. The ten largest clones represent around 0.85% of the sample. The chain uses TRBV7-2 and TRBJ2-1; the junction holds 7 bases that match TRBD2. The sequenced sample was peripheral blood, obtained in the first trimester of pregnancy. This TCR came from a female donor with multiple sclerosis, enrolled in a pregnancy study. The CDR3 loop reads CASSLGGVYNEQFF. The nucleotides are TGTGCCAGCAGCTTGGGGGGGGTTTACAATGAGCAGTTCTTC.